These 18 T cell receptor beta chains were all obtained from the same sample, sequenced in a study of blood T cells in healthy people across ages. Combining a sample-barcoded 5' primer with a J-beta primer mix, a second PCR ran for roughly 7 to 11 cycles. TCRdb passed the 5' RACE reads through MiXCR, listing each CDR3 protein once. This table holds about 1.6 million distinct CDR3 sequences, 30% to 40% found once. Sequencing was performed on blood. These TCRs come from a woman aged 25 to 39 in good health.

The CDR3 is CASRPKQGRAKNIQYF. CDR3 nucleotides: TGTGCCAGCAGACCTAAACAGGGACGGGCCAAAAACATTCAGTACTTC. The chain couples TRBV27 to TRBJ2-4, with TRBD1 as a possible D gene (6 bases). Germline CDR1 MNHEY, CDR2 SMNVEV (reference sequence). Trimming took off 6 bases at V and 1 base at J, with 16 bases between the two ends. The CDR3 has 16 residues.

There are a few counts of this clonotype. In nucleotides, the CDR3 is TGTGCCAGCAGTCGTCTGGAAGAGCAGTACTTC. This sequence encodes CASSRLEEQYF. V and J are TRBV12-3 or TRBV12-4 and TRBJ2-5, with D unresolved. V lost 5 bases and J lost 11, with 12 bases in between. The CDR3 length is 11 residues.

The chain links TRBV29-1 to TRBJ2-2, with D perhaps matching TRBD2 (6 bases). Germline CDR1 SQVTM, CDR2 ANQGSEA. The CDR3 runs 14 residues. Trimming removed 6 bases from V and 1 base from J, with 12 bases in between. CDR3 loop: CSVDGSGNTGELFF. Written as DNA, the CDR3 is TGCAGCGTCGACGGTAGCGGGAACACCGGGGAGCTGTTTTTT.

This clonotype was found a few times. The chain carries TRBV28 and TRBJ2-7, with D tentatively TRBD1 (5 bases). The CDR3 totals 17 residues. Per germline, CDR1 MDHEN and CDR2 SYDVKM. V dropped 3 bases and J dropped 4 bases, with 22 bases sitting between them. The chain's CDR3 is CASSFDGRVQDGYEQYF. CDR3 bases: TGTGCCAGCAGTTTCGACGGCAGGGTACAGGACGGATACGAGCAGTACTTC.

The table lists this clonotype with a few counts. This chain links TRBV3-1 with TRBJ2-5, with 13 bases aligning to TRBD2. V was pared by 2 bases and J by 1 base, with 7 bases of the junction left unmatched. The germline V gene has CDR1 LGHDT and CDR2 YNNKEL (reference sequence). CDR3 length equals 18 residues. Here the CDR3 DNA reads TGTGCCAGCAGCCAACGGACTAGCGGGGGCGGGTCCCAAGAGACCCAGTACTTC. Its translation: CASSQRTSGGGSQETQYF.

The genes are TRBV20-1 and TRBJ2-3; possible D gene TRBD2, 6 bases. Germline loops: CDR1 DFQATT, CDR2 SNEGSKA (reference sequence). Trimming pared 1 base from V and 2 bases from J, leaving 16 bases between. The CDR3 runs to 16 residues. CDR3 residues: CSARGGVLDHTDTQYF. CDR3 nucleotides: TGCAGTGCTAGAGGGGGGGTCTTGGACCACACAGATACGCAGTATTTT.

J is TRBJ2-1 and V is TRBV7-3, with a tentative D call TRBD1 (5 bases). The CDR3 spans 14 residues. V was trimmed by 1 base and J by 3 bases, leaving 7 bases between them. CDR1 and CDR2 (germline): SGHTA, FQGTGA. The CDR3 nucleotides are TGTGCCAGCAGCTTAATAGACAGCTACAATGAGCAGTTCTTC. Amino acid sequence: CASSLIDSYNEQFF.

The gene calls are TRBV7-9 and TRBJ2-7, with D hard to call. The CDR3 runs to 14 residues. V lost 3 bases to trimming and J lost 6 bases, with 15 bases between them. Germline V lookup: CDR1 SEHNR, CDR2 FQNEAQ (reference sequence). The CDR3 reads CASSFPSFPLEQYF. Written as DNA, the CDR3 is TGTGCCAGCAGCTTTCCGAGTTTTCCGCTCGAGCAGTACTTC.

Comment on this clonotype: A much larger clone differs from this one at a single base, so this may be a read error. The CDR3 sequence: CASSRVLAGVNEQYF. The CDR3 nucleotides read TGCGCCAGCAGCCGAGTACTAGCGGGAGTAAACGAGCAGTACTTC. The rearrangement links TRBV4-1 to TRBJ2-7; 11 bases align to TRBD2. After removal of 4 bases from V and 5 bases from J, the junction contained 7 bases not matched to a gene. CDR1 is MGHRA, CDR2 YSYEKL, per germline. The CDR3 covers 15 residues.

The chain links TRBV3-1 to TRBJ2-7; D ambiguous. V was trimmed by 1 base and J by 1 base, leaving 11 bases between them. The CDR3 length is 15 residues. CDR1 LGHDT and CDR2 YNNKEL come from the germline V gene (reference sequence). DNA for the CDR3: TGTGCCAGCAGCCAAGCCAGGACCGGATCCTACGAGCAGTACTTC. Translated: CASSQARTGSYEQYF.

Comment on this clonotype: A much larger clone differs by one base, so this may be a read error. The DNA for the CDR3 is TGTGCCAGCAGCGGACAGGATGGCTACACCTTC. The encoded protein is CASSGQDGYTF. This rearrangement joins TRBV9 to TRBJ1-2; D may be TRBD1 (6 bases). V was clipped by 3 bases and J by 6 bases, with 6 bases between them. This CDR3 has 11 amino acids. Looked up from germline, CDR1 is SGDLS and CDR2 is YYNGEE.

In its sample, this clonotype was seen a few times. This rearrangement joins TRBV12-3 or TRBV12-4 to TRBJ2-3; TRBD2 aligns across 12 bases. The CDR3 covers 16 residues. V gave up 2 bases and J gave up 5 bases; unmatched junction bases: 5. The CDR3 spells CASSLLAGGPGDTQYF. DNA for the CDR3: TGTGCCAGCAGTTTACTAGCGGGGGGGCCAGGAGATACGCAGTATTTT.

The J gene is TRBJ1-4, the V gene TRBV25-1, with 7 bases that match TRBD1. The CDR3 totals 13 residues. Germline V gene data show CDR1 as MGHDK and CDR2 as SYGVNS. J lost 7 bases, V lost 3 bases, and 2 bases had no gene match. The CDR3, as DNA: TGTGCCAGCAGTGAGGGACAGTCTGAAAAACTGTTTTTT. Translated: CASSEGQSEKLFF. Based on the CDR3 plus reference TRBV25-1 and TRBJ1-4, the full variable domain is EADIYQTPRYLVIGTGKKITLECSQTMGHDKMYWYQQDPGMELHLIHYSYGVNSTEKGDLSSESTVSRIRTEHFPLTLESARPSHTSQYLCASSEGQSEKLFFGSGTQLSVL.

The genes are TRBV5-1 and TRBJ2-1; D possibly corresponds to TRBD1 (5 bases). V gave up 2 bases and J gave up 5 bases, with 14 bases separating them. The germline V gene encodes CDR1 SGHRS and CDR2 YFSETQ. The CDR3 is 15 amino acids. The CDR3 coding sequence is TGCGCCAGCAGCTTCTTAACTCAGGGTCACAATGAGCAGTTCTTC. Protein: CASSFLTQGHNEQFF.

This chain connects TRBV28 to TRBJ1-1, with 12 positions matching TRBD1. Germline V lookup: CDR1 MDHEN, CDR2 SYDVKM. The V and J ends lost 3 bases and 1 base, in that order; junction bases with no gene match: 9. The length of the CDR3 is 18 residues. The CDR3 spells CASSFLPGQGAWNTEAFF. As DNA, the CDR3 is TGTGCCAGCAGTTTTCTACCGGGACAGGGGGCTTGGAACACTGAAGCTTTCTTT.

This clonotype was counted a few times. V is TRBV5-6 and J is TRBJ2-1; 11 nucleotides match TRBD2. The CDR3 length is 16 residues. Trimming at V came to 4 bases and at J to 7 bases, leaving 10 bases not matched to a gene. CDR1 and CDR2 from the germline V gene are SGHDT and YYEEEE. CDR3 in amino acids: CASSIGTSGLGNEQFF. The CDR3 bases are TGTGCCAGCAGCATCGGGACTAGCGGCCTGGGGAATGAGCAGTTCTTC.

The CDR3 reads CASSFYPSGSENTGELFF. CDR3 sequence (DNA): TGCGCCAGCAGCTTCTATCCTAGCGGGAGTGAGAACACCGGGGAGCTGTTTTTT. The genes are TRBV5-1 and TRBJ2-2; TRBD2 aligns across 10 bases. Losses at the gene ends were 2 bases for V and 1 base for J; bases not matched to a gene: 8. The CDR3 runs 18 residues. The germline V gene has CDR1 SGHRS and CDR2 YFSETQ.

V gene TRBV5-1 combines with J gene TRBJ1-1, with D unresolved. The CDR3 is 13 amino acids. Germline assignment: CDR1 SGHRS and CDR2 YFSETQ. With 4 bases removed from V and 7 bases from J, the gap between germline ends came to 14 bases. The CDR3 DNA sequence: TGCGCCAGCAGCCCCTCTGCCGGATTTGAAGCTTTCTTT. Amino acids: CASSPSAGFEAFF.